This T cell receptor (beta chain) was recorded in a study of T cell repertoires and HLA-DP antigens. Findings and limits, study-wide: Against one allele, clones undetected before culture averaged approximately 35%; against the other, about 51%. Sorted CD137+ cells had clonality 0.3 to 0.4 against both alloantigens, versus approximately 0.04 pre-culture. Naive and memory CD4+ repertoires were not analysed separately.

Untouched CD4+ T cells were isolated by negative selection, averaging approximately 98% purity. CDR1 is MNHEY, CDR2 SVGAGI, per germline. There are 15 residues in the CDR3. With 0 bases removed from V and 2 bases from J, the gap between germline ends came to 8 bases. Produced via immunoSEQ multiplex PCR; TCRdb's table is partial and in-frame only. The sample yields around 110,000 clones, almost 95% seen once. As regards this clone: The antigen remains unidentified.

The chain links TRBV6-5 to TRBJ1-3; D gene ambiguous. The specimen sequenced was CD4+ T cells from PBMCs. The TCR sequence derives from a young woman in good health and CMV-seronegative. CDR3 DNA: TGTGCCAGCAGTTACTCGTTGCAAACTGGAAACACCATATATTTT. Protein product: CASSYSLQTGNTIYF.